This paragraph covers one T cell receptor beta chain sequence. These data are taken from a study of PD-1 blockade in classical Hodgkin lymphoma. Only in-frame clones appear in the TCRdb table, and some are missing; sequencing was by immunoSEQ multiplex PCR. The table records approximately 20,000 clones, roughly 89% of them present only once. The time point: newly diagnosed, previously untreated cHL patient sample. Magnetic negative selection was used to purify CD4+ T cells from PBMCs that had been thawed. The sample taken for sequencing was CD4+ T cells from blood. The sequence came from a human donor with classical Hodgkin lymphoma.

CDR3 in amino acids: CASSPRTARTYEQYF. The CDR3, as DNA: TGTGCCAGCAGTCCCAGGACAGCTAGAACCTACGAGCAGTACTTC. This chain joins TRBV28 and TRBJ2-7; maybe TRBD1 (6 bases). The CDR3 spans 15 residues. The V gene lost 5 bases and the J gene lost 2 bases, with 16 bases spanning the gap. In germline, CDR1 is MDHEN, CDR2 SYDVKM.